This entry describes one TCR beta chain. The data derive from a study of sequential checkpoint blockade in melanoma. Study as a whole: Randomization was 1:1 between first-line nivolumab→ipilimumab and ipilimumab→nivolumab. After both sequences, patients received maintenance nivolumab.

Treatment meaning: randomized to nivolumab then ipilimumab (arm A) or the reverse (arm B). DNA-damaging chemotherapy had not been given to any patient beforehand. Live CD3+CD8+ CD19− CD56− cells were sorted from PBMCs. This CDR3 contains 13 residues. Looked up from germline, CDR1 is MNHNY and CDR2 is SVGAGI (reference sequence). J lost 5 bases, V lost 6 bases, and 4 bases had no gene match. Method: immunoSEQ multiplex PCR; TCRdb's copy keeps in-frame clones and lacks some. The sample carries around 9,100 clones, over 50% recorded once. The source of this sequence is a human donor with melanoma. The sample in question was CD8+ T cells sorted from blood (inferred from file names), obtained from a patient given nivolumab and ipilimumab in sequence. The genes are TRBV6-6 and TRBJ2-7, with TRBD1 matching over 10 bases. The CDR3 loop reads CASSWDRGDEQYF. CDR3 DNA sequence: TGTGCCAGCAGCTGGGACAGGGGAGACGAGCAGTACTTC.